This T cell receptor (beta chain) is drawn from a study of blood T cell repertoires in COVID-19. Data came from immunoSEQ multiplex PCR; TCRdb stores just in-frame clones and leaves some out. The sample consists of over 100,000 clones, approximately 88% of them appearing once. CDR3 length: 14 residues. Germline CDR1 reads MNHEY; CDR2 reads SMNVEV (reference sequence). V was clipped by 7 bases and J by 6 bases; unmatched bases: 8. V usage is TRBV27 and J usage is TRBJ1-2; 10 bases are shared with TRBD1. Input material: peripheral blood. This TCR was sampled from a human donor in a cohort sampled during active COVID-19. The CDR3, as DNA: TGTGCCAGCAAGGACCCCGGGACAGGGGATGGCTACACCTTC. As protein: CASKDPGTGDGYTF.